Listed here are 26 T cell receptor beta chains from one sample, sequenced in a study of beta chain features in type 1 diabetes. Sequenced material consisted of expressed TCRB transcripts (all of the isolated RNA was reverse transcribed). This table comes from immunoSEQ multiplex PCR, and its TCRdb copy is limited to in-frame clones, with some not included. In the table there are 120,000 to 150,000 clones, roughly a tenth of which are singletons. Sequencing used naive CD4+ T cells from blood. The origin of the receptors is a man aged 18 to 30 in good health.

The chain employs TRBV2 and TRBJ2-7; 12 nucleotides match TRBD1. CDR1 and CDR2 from the germline V gene are SNHLY and FYNNEI. V shed 7 bases, J shed 9 bases, and the junction held 13 bases outside the gene matches. CDR3 length equals 15 residues. The CDR3 loop is CASTRSGQGAWGQYF. The CDR3 region has the DNA TGTGCCAGCACTAGATCGGGACAGGGGGCCTGGGGGCAGTACTTC. Combining the CDR3 with reference TRBV2 and TRBJ2-7 gives the whole variable domain EPEVTQTPSHQVTQMGQEVILRCVPISNHLYFYWYRQILGQKVEFLVSFYNNEISEKSEIFDDQFSVERPDGSNFTLKIRSTKLEDSAMYFCASTRSGQGAWGQYFGPGTRLTVT.

This clone turned up a few times. CDR3 nucleotide sequence: TGTGCCAGCAGCTCGTGGGAGCTGTTTTTT. Residues: CASSSWELFF. The rearrangement uses TRBV7-9 and TRBJ2-2, with unresolved D. CDR3 length equals 10 residues. The germline CDR1 and CDR2 sequences are SEHNR and FQNEAQ (reference sequence). The germline V and J ends were trimmed by 4 bases and 9 bases, with 3 bases remaining between them.

This clone was seen ten or more times. The gene calls are TRBV7-3 and TRBJ2-7; D is undetermined. The V end lost 0 bases, the J end lost 5 bases, and 5 bases lay between the germline ends. This CDR3 is 12 amino acids long. CDR1 SGHTA and CDR2 FQGTGA come from the germline V gene. CDR3 coding DNA: TGTGCCAGCAGCTTAACCGGTAACGAGCAGTACTTC. Its translation is CASSLTGNEQYF.

The V and J genes are TRBV15 and TRBJ2-5; 7 nucleotides line up with TRBD1. V lost 0 bases to trimming and J lost 2 bases; unmatched junction nucleotides: 3. The V gene's germline CDR1 is LNHNV and CDR2 YYDKDF (reference sequence). This CDR3 is 15 amino acids long. The CDR3 bases are TGTGCCACCAGCAGAGAGGGCAGGGGGCAAGAGACCCAGTACTTC. Amino acid sequence: CATSREGRGQETQYF.

This chain uses TRBV10-3 with TRBJ2-3, with 9 positions matching TRBD1. The V gene end was trimmed by 4 bases and the J gene end by 6 bases; junction bases not matched to a gene: 8. The CDR3 has 15 residues. Germline values: CDR1 ENHRY, CDR2 SYGVKD. CDR3 bases: TGTGCCATCAGTGTAACGACAGGGGGAACGGATACGCAGTATTTT. Translated, it gives CAISVTTGGTDTQYF.

The chain couples TRBV4-1 to TRBJ2-5; the match to TRBD2 covers 13 bases. V dropped 2 bases and J dropped 2; count of bases not matched to a gene: 11. Germline V gene data show CDR1 as MGHRA and CDR2 as YSYEKL. This CDR3 comprises 19 residues. As DNA, the CDR3 is TGCGCCAGCAGCCAAATTCTCAGACTAGCGGGGGGCACACAAGAGACCCAGTACTTC. This encodes CASSQILRLAGGTQETQYF.

This clone was seen a few times. The rearrangement links TRBV7-2 to TRBJ2-3; a weak D match, TRBD1 (5 bases). The CDR3 has 13 residues. The germline CDR1 and CDR2 sequences are SGHTA and FQGNSA. V lost 1 base and J lost 6, with 8 bases in between. CDR3 sequence reads: CASSLGGRDTQYF. The DNA for the CDR3 is TGTGCCAGCAGCTTAGGGGGCCGGGATACGCAGTATTTT.

A few counts support this clone. The chain is built from TRBV5-1 and TRBJ2-3, with 10 nucleotides matching TRBD1. Per germline, CDR1 SGHRS and CDR2 YFSETQ. The CDR3 is 16 residues long. The V gene end was trimmed by 6 bases and the J gene end by 3 bases; junction bases not matched to a gene: 10. DNA for the CDR3: TGCGCCAGCACCATGGGCGGGACAGGGGATACAGATACGCAGTATTTT. It is translated as CASTMGGTGDTDTQYF. The variable domain in full, completed from reference TRBV5-1 and TRBJ2-3, reads KAGVTQTPRYLIKTRGQQVTLSCSPISGHRSVSWYQQTPGQGLQFLFEYFSETQRNKGNFPGRFSGRQFSNSRSEMNVSTLELGDSALYLCASTMGGTGDTDTQYFGPGTRLTVL.

The V call is TRBV27, the J call TRBJ2-1; D ambiguous. V gave up 3 bases and J gave up 5 bases, with 5 bases separating them. Germline CDR1 is MNHEY and CDR2 is SMNVEV (reference sequence). This CDR3 spans 12 amino acids. In DNA, the CDR3 is TGTGCCAGCAGTTTCCACAACAATGAGCAGTTCTTC. Its translation: CASSFHNNEQFF.

This clone has ten or more counts. This chain links TRBV7-2 with TRBJ2-7; TRBD1 matches 9 bases. This CDR3 has 14 residues. The J segment lost 5 bases and the V segment lost 6 bases, leaving 8 bases of the junction unmatched. Germline values: CDR1 SGHTA, CDR2 FQGNSA. CDR3 coding DNA: TGTGCCAGCAGTCCGGACAGGGGAAGACACGAGCAGTACTTC. Amino acids: CASSPDRGRHEQYF.

This chain uses TRBV19 with TRBJ2-5; a weak D match, TRBD2 (5 bases). Germline CDR1 reads LNHDA; CDR2 reads SQIVND (reference sequence). V shed 1 base and J shed 0 bases, with 9 bases lying between them. This CDR3 has 15 amino acids. CDR3 bases: TGTGCCAGTAGTATAGCGGACTGGTACCAAGAGACCCAGTACTTC. Protein sequence: CASSIADWYQETQYF.

This clone occurred many times. The chain uses TRBV2 and TRBJ1-5; weak D call: TRBD1 (5 bases). The CDR3 has 14 residues. Trimming took 4 bases from V and 6 from J, leaving 13 bases between them. Germline V gives CDR1 SNHLY, CDR2 FYNNEI. CDR3 sequence (DNA): TGTGCCAGCAGTGCCAGGGATCAAAGTCAGCCCCAGCATTTT. It specifies CASSARDQSQPQHF.

This clone was picked up a small number of times. The chain combines TRBV5-1 with TRBJ1-2; 7 bases align to TRBD1. This CDR3 has 16 residues. In germline, CDR1 is SGHRS, CDR2 YFSETQ. V shed 4 bases, J shed 5 bases, and the junction held 14 bases outside the gene matches. The chain's CDR3 is CASSGSFGQDSYGYTF. In DNA form, the CDR3 reads TGCGCCAGCAGCGGAAGTTTCGGACAGGATTCATATGGCTACACCTTC.

J is TRBJ2-1 and V is TRBV18, with 8 bases lining up with TRBD2. This CDR3 region has 16 residues. Germline V gene sequence: CDR1 KGHSH, CDR2 LQKENI. V trimming: 2 bases; J trimming: 5 bases; junction bases outside the gene matches: 8. This chain's CDR3 is CASSPISGVGDNEQFF. Here the CDR3 DNA reads TGTGCCAGCTCACCAATTAGCGGGGTGGGCGACAATGAGCAGTTCTTC.

CDR3 residues: CASSFSLNTEAFF. DNA of the CDR3: TGTGCCAGCAGCTTCTCTCTTAACACTGAAGCTTTCTTT. This rearrangement joins TRBV7-8 to TRBJ1-1; D is uncertain. The CDR3 loop spans 13 amino acids. Trimming took off 3 bases at V and 2 bases at J, with 7 bases between the two ends. The V gene's germline CDR1 is SGHVS and CDR2 FQNEAQ.

The chain carries TRBV6-1 and TRBJ1-6; no firm D call. Deletions cut 3 bases from V and 10 bases from J, with 13 bases between. This CDR3 is built from 14 residues. CDR1 is MNHNS, CDR2 SASEGT, per germline. CDR3 sequence: CASSDPWGGSPLHF. CDR3 nucleotides: TGTGCCAGCAGTGACCCGTGGGGAGGCTCACCCCTCCACTTT.

The chain recombines TRBV6-5 with TRBJ2-7, with unresolved D. In germline, CDR1 is MNHEY, CDR2 SVGAGI. The CDR3 loop spans 13 amino acids. Trimming took 4 bases from V and 3 from J, leaving 10 bases between them. The CDR3 DNA reads as TGTGCCAGCAGTTTTTCAGAGGACTACGAGCAGTACTTC. It yields the protein CASSFSEDYEQYF.

The V and J genes are TRBV7-9 and TRBJ2-2; a weak D match, TRBD2 (5 bases). The V gene's germline CDR1 is SEHNR and CDR2 FQNEAQ (reference sequence). V gave up 4 bases and J gave up 4 bases, with 13 bases separating them. There are 15 residues in the CDR3. The CDR3 reads CASSSPGIRTGELFF. The CDR3, as DNA: TGTGCCAGCAGCTCCCCCGGGATTCGCACCGGGGAGCTGTTTTTT. Variable domain in full (rest from reference TRBV7-9 and TRBJ2-2): DTGVSQNPRHKITKRGQNVTFRCDPISEHNRLYWYRQTLGQGPEFLTYFQNEAQLEKSRLLSDRFSAERPKGSFSTLEIQRTEQGDSAMYLCASSSPGIRTGELFFGEGSRLTVL.

In its sample, this clone was seen many times. CDR3 DNA: TGTGCCAGCAGAAGGACAGGGAACGTCCACGAGCAGTACTTC. Amino acid sequence: CASRRTGNVHEQYF. The chain joins TRBV25-1 to TRBJ2-7; 8 positions agree with TRBD1. The V segment lost 6 bases and the J segment 5 bases; nucleotides outside the gene matches: 9. Germline V gene data show CDR1 as MGHDK and CDR2 as SYGVNS. The CDR3 consists of 14 residues.

The table lists this clone with many counts. This rearrangement joins TRBV7-9 to TRBJ1-2; D perhaps matches TRBD1 (5 bases). CDR3 size: 15 residues. Germline V gene sequence: CDR1 SEHNR, CDR2 FQNEAQ (reference sequence). V lost 0 bases and J 8 bases, leaving 16 bases between the germline ends. The CDR3 is CASSLAQGLTEGYTF. The CDR3 region has the DNA TGTGCCAGCAGCTTAGCTCAGGGATTGACGGAGGGCTACACCTTC.

Worth noting for this clone: The junction departs from the called germline gene at one end, perhaps through a read error. The chain is built from TRBV7-2 and TRBJ2-1, with 12 bases identical to TRBD2. The CDR3 extends over 15 amino acids. Germline V gene lookup returns CDR1 SGHTA and CDR2 FQGNSA. The CDR3 bases are TGTGCCAGCAGCCTAGCGGGGGGGCTGAGGAATGAGCAGTTCTTC. Protein sequence: CASSLAGGLRNEQFF.

There are a few counts of this clone. The gene calls are TRBV7-3 and TRBJ2-1, with 12 positions matching TRBD2. Germline values: CDR1 SGHTA, CDR2 FQGTGA. The V segment lost 4 bases and the J segment 6 bases; nucleotides outside the gene matches: 4. The CDR3 totals 15 residues. The DNA for the CDR3 is TGTGCCAGCAGCTCGACTAGCGGGGGTTTCAATGAGCAGTTCTTC. Translating it yields CASSSTSGGFNEQFF.

This clone was counted a few times. V is TRBV10-3 and J is TRBJ2-7, with D unresolved. Germline V gene sequence: CDR1 ENHRY, CDR2 SYGVKD. This CDR3 is built from 13 residues. The V end was cut by 3 bases, the J end by 1 base, with 7 bases between. As DNA, the CDR3 is TGTGCCATCAGTGATGGCGGATCCTACGAGCAGTACTTC. This gives the protein CAISDGGSYEQYF.

This clone has only a few counts. The rearrangement uses TRBV6-5 and TRBJ2-7; maybe TRBD1 (6 bases). Trimming stripped 4 bases from V and 4 bases from J, with 14 bases between. CDR1 and CDR2 (germline): MNHEY, SVGAGI. The CDR3 runs to 14 residues. The DNA for the CDR3 is TGTGCCAGCAGTTCCGGACAGCGGAGGTACGAGCAGTACTTC. Amino acid sequence: CASSSGQRRYEQYF.

The gene calls are TRBV7-9 and TRBJ2-7, with 8 bases identical to TRBD2. Germline assignment: CDR1 SEHNR and CDR2 FQNEAQ (reference sequence). J lost 2 bases, V lost 2 bases, and 11 bases had no gene match. The CDR3 runs to 17 residues. As DNA, the CDR3 is TGTGCCAGCAGCTTATCTGGATTCCGGGGGGGGGCCTACGAGCAGTACTTC. Protein product: CASSLSGFRGGAYEQYF.

This clone has more than one count but fewer than ten. V and J are TRBV2 and TRBJ2-6; a weak D match, TRBD1 (6 bases). The V and J ends lost 8 bases and 1 base respectively, with 12 bases between them. The CDR3 sequence is 15 residues long. From germline, CDR1 is SNHLY and CDR2 FYNNEI. The CDR3 coding sequence is TGTGCCAGCCAGGACAGTCGGTCTGGGGCCAACGTCCTGACTTTC. Translating gives CASQDSRSGANVLTF.